Listed below are T cell receptor beta chains from one sample, sequenced in a study of CD8+ T cells in alopecia areata. Sequencing used immunoSEQ multiplex PCR; TCRdb keeps in-frame clones, though not all of them. The table shows roughly 40,000 clones, with about three fifths occurring only once. The sequencing here drew on CD8+ T cells sorted from blood, taken at week 4, from a patient treated with tofacitinib. The receptors shown here come from a human donor with alopecia areata. Each CDR3 is given with its conserved first and last residue. A D gene is named only where the DNA matches it firmly. Some rows have no size entry. The others give once, few or many, or a class for an expanded clone.

v_call	cdr3_length	d_call	clone_size	j_call	cdr3_nt	cdr3_aa
TRBV28	11	-	few	TRBJ2-1	TGTGCCAGCAGTTTCTTAAATGAGCAGTTCTTC	CASSFLNEQFF
TRBV4-1	13	-	few	TRBJ2-2	TGCGCCAGCAGCCAAGAGCGGGGCGGGGAGCTGTTTTTT	CASSQERGGELFF
TRBV29-1	13	-	-	TRBJ1-2	TGCAGCGTCAGGGCAGGGATTAACTATGGCTACACCTTC	CSVRAGINYGYTF
TRBV7-8	19	TRBD1	-	TRBJ2-4	TGTGCCAGCAGCCTCAGACAGGGGCTGGCGGGCGGGCCAAAAGACATTCAGTACTTC	CASSLRQGLAGGPKDIQYF
TRBV30	11	TRBD2	few	TRBJ2-1	TGTGCCTGGAGTGGAAAGCGGGGGCAGTTCTTC	CAWSGKRGQFF
TRBV29-1	14	-	few	TRBJ2-2	TGCAGCGTAAGGGGTTTGGCGAACACCGGGGAGCTGTTTTTT	CSVRGLANTGELFF
TRBV29-1	14	TRBD1	-	TRBJ2-7	TGCAGCGTGGTGAACCGGGACAGGGACTACGAGCAGTACTTC	CSVVNRDRDYEQYF
TRBV30	12	-	-	TRBJ2-1	TGTGCCTGGAGTGTGGGTTACAATGAGCAGTTCTTC	CAWSVGYNEQFF
TRBV5-6	13	-	-	TRBJ1-1	TGTGCCAGCAGCGTCGGGGGGAGGACTGAAGCTTTCTTT	CASSVGGRTEAFF
TRBV29-1	11	-	-	TRBJ1-1	TGCAGCGTTAAGGGGAACACTGAAGCTTTCTTT	CSVKGNTEAFF
TRBV7-8	17	TRBD1	-	TRBJ1-5	TGTGCCAGCAGCTTGGACAGGAACGAATATAGCAATCAGCCCCAGCATTTT	CASSLDRNEYSNQPQHF
TRBV6-5	14	-	-	TRBJ2-5	TGTGCCAGCAGTTACTCGAGGTCAGGGGAGACCCAGTACTTC	CASSYSRSGETQYF
TRBV4-3	14	-	-	TRBJ1-2	TGCGCCAGCAGCCAAGATCGGACCTCCCAGGGCTACACCTTC	CASSQDRTSQGYTF
TRBV4-3	17	-	few	TRBJ2-3	TGCGCCAGCAGCCAAGTCGTATCCAGGGGGGTTGCAGATACGCAGTATTTT	CASSQVVSRGVADTQYF
TRBV7-9	17	TRBD1	-	TRBJ2-3	TGTGCCAGCAGCTTAGGCACAGGGGGCGAGCGCACAGATACGCAGTATTTT	CASSLGTGGERTDTQYF
TRBV29-1	16	-	few	TRBJ2-1	TGCAGCGCTCAAACCGCTTGGGGCACCCCCTACAATGAGCAGTTCTTC	CSAQTAWGTPYNEQFF
TRBV29-1	13	TRBD1	-	TRBJ1-4	TGCAGCGCCAGACAGGGTTTGGGAGAAAAACTGTTTTTT	CSARQGLGEKLFF
TRBV29-1	14	-	-	TRBJ2-2	TGCAGCGTCTCCGGCGGGGCGAACACCGGGGAGCTGTTTTTT	CSVSGGANTGELFF
TRBV2	15	-	once	TRBJ2-3	TGTGCCAGCAGTCCCCGACAGACTAGCACAGATACGCAGTATTTT	CASSPRQTSTDTQYF
TRBV7-8	19	TRBD2	-	TRBJ2-3	TGTGCCAGCAGCCCACCAGTAGCGGGGGGGCCTTTATTAGCAGATACGCAGTATTTT	CASSPPVAGGPLLADTQYF
TRBV29-1	13	TRBD1	few	TRBJ1-2	TGCAGCGCTAAGGACAGGGATGACTATGGCTACACCTTC	CSAKDRDDYGYTF
TRBV2	12	-	-	TRBJ2-2	TGTGCCAGCAGTTTTGGGACCGGGGAGCTGTTTTTT	CASSFGTGELFF
TRBV4-3	15	TRBD1	once	TRBJ2-1	TGCGCCAGCAGCCACCAAACCGTACAGGGGATGGAGCAGTTCTTC	CASSHQTVQGMEQFF
TRBV15	16	TRBD1	-	TRBJ1-2	TGTGCCACCAGCCCGGAGGGTGGACAGGGCCCTTATGGCTACACCTTC	CATSPEGGQGPYGYTF
TRBV27	14	TRBD1	-	TRBJ2-7	TGTGCCAGCAGTGCCCGGGACAGAGTAGCCGAGCAGTACTTC	CASSARDRVAEQYF
TRBV29-1	16	-	-	TRBJ2-2	TGCAGCGCCGTCTATGCCCAGGGGAGGTTAGCCGGGGAGCTGTTTTTT	CSAVYAQGRLAGELFF
TRBV2	16	TRBD2	-	TRBJ2-1	TGTGCCAGCAGAGTACCCGGGACTAGCTTCAGCGATGAGCAGTTCTTC	CASRVPGTSFSDEQFF
TRBV10-3	12	TRBD1	-	TRBJ2-7	TGTGCCATCAGTGGGGACAGCTACGAGCAGTACTTC	CAISGDSYEQYF
TRBV7-2	17	-	few	TRBJ1-3	TGTGCCAGCAGCTTAGCCTACTGGACGGAGGCTGGAAACACCATATATTTT	CASSLAYWTEAGNTIYF
TRBV7-3	12	-	-	TRBJ2-5	TGTGCCAGCAGCTCCGCGGTGGAGACCCAGTACTTC	CASSSAVETQYF
TRBV6-5	14	-	-	TRBJ2-6	TGTGCCAGCAGTTACAGCTCTGGGGCCAACGTCCTGACTTTC	CASSYSSGANVLTF
TRBV25-1	14	TRBD1	-	TRBJ1-2	TGTGCCAGCAGGGACCCCGGGACAGGGGTCGGCTACACCTTC	CASRDPGTGVGYTF
TRBV29-1	15	-	few	TRBJ2-3	TGCAGCGTTTTGGGTTTTAAGGAGAGCACAGATACGCAGTATTTT	CSVLGFKESTDTQYF
TRBV27	13	TRBD2	-	TRBJ2-7	TGTGCCAGTGGGACTAGCGGGGGCTACGAGCAGTACTTC	CASGTSGGYEQYF
TRBV27	14	-	-	TRBJ1-5	TGTGCCAGCAGTGGGGGGGGAAGGAATCAGCCCCAGCATTTT	CASSGGGRNQPQHF
TRBV29-1	11	-	-	TRBJ2-1	TGCAGCGTTGGCCTCGGCAATGAGCAGTTCTTC	CSVGLGNEQFF
TRBV5-1	12	-	-	TRBJ2-5	TGCGCCAGCAGGCGAGGGAGCGAGACCCAGTACTTC	CASRRGSETQYF